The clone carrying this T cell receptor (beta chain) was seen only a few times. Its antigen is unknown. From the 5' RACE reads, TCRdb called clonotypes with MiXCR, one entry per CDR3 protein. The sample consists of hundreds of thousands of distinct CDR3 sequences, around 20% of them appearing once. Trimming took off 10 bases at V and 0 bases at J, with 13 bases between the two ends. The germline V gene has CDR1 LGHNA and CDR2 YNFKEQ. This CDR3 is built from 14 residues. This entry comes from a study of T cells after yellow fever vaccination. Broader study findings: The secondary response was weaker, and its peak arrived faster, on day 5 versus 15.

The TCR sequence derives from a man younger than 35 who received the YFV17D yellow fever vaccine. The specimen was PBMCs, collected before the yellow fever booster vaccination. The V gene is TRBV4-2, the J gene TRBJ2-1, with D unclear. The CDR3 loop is CANLPGDSYNEQFF. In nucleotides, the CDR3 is TGTGCCAACCTTCCAGGAGACTCCTACAATGAGCAGTTCTTC.